These T cell receptor beta chains were read from a single sample in a study of T cells in Graves' hyperthyroidism and ophthalmopathy. TCRdb reprocessed the multiplex PCR reads via MiXCR and lists one record per CDR3 protein. The sample lists 300,000 to 400,000 distinct CDR3 sequences, less than 15% occurring once. The material sequenced was blood. The receptors originated from a woman between 18 and 29 years old with Graves' hyperthyroidism. CDR3s include the opening cysteine and the closing phenylalanine or tryptophan. Each record gives: J gene, V gene, clone size, D gene, CDR3 DNA, CDR3 protein. The D gene is left open where the match is weak. Clone size appears in some rows only: once, few, many, or a class for an expanded clone.

J gene: TRBJ1-4; V gene: TRBV9; clone size: -; D gene: -; CDR3 DNA: TGTGCCAGCAGCAAAAGACCCACCCGGGGGCTGAAGGGTGAAAAACTGTTTTTT; CDR3 protein: CASSKRPTRGLKGEKLFF
J gene: TRBJ1-5; V gene: TRBV6-1; clone size: many; D gene: -; CDR3 DNA: TGTGCCAGCAGTGAAGCCAATAGCAATCAGCCCCAGCATTTT; CDR3 protein: CASSEANSNQPQHF
J gene: TRBJ2-1; V gene: TRBV5-1; clone size: many; D gene: -; CDR3 DNA: TGCGCCAGCAGACTCACGGGACATGGATACAATGAGCAGTTCTTC; CDR3 protein: CASRLTGHGYNEQFF
J gene: TRBJ2-3; V gene: TRBV4-1; clone size: many; D gene: TRBD2; CDR3 DNA: TGCGCCAGCAGCCAGGGGGGACTATACACAGATACGCAGTATTTT; CDR3 protein: CASSQGGLYTDTQYF
J gene: TRBJ2-2; V gene: TRBV7-8; clone size: few; D gene: -; CDR3 DNA: TGTGCCAGCAGCCCTAGGGGGGGACTCGGTTTAACCGGGGAGCTGTTTTTT; CDR3 protein: CASSPRGGLGLTGELFF
J gene: TRBJ1-4; V gene: TRBV27; clone size: -; D gene: TRBD1; CDR3 DNA: TGTGCCAGCAGTCCGGGGACAGGGGTCGAAAAACTGTTTTTT; CDR3 protein: CASSPGTGVEKLFF
J gene: TRBJ1-6; V gene: TRBV2; clone size: many; D gene: -; CDR3 DNA: TGTGCCAGCAGTGAATGGGGGGGACGGACCCTAGCACCCCTCCACTTT; CDR3 protein: CASSEWGGRTLAPLHF
J gene: TRBJ2-2; V gene: TRBV9; clone size: -; D gene: -; CDR3 DNA: TGTGCCAGCAGCGGGAGGGGGGACACCGGGGAGCTGTTTTTT; CDR3 protein: CASSGRGDTGELFF
J gene: TRBJ2-7; V gene: TRBV5-1; clone size: few; D gene: -; CDR3 DNA: TGCGCCAGCAGCTTGGATCCGGGTGGTTCCTCCTACGAGCAGTACTTC; CDR3 protein: CASSLDPGGSSYEQYF
J gene: TRBJ1-5; V gene: TRBV19; clone size: many; D gene: -; CDR3 DNA: TGTGCCAGTAGTATCTTCAGCTATGGCAATCAGCCCCAGCATTTT; CDR3 protein: CASSIFSYGNQPQHF
J gene: TRBJ2-1; V gene: TRBV3-1; clone size: -; D gene: TRBD2; CDR3 DNA: TGTGCCAGCAGCCATGGACTAGCGGGGGGGGTTTGGTGGAATGAGCAGTTCTTC; CDR3 protein: CASSHGLAGGVWWNEQFF
J gene: TRBJ1-5; V gene: TRBV3-1; clone size: many; D gene: -; CDR3 DNA: TGTGCCAGCAGCCAAGCCCCGGGAGGGAACAATCAGCCCCAGCATTTT; CDR3 protein: CASSQAPGGNNQPQHF
J gene: TRBJ2-1; V gene: TRBV9; clone size: -; D gene: -; CDR3 DNA: TGTGCCAGCAGCGTAGACGGGGGAACCTACAATGAGCAGTTCTTC; CDR3 protein: CASSVDGGTYNEQFF
J gene: TRBJ2-1; V gene: TRBV30; clone size: many; D gene: TRBD2; CDR3 DNA: TGTGCCTGCCTAGCGGGAGCCAATGAGCAGTTCTTC; CDR3 protein: CACLAGANEQFF
J gene: TRBJ2-2; V gene: TRBV5-1; clone size: -; D gene: TRBD1; CDR3 DNA: TGCGCCAGCAGCGCCAGGGGGACGAACACCGGGGAGCTGTTTTTT; CDR3 protein: CASSARGTNTGELFF
J gene: TRBJ2-1; V gene: TRBV11-2; clone size: many; D gene: TRBD1; CDR3 DNA: TGTGCCAGCACCCTAGTAGGGGGACAGAATAATGAGCAGTTCTTC; CDR3 protein: CASTLVGGQNNEQFF
J gene: TRBJ2-7; V gene: TRBV12-3/TRBV12-4; clone size: many; D gene: -; CDR3 DNA: TGTGCCAGCAGTTCTCAAGAAGTGGGAGGCTTCGCGCAGTACTTC; CDR3 protein: CASSSQEVGGFAQYF
J gene: TRBJ1-5; V gene: TRBV28; clone size: many; D gene: -; CDR3 DNA: TGTGCCAGCAGTTTCTCGGCAGGGGCCAATCAGCCCCAGCATTTT; CDR3 protein: CASSFSAGANQPQHF
J gene: TRBJ1-2; V gene: TRBV6-1; clone size: many; D gene: -; CDR3 DNA: TGTGCCAGCAGTGAAGCGCTGGGGCAGGGCAGCGGCTACACCTTC; CDR3 protein: CASSEALGQGSGYTF
J gene: TRBJ2-1; V gene: TRBV20-1; clone size: many; D gene: -; CDR3 DNA: TGCAGTGCTAGTGAGTCTAGCCCCCCAAATGAGCAGTTCTTC; CDR3 protein: CSASESSPPNEQFF
J gene: TRBJ2-5; V gene: TRBV6-2/TRBV6-3; clone size: many; D gene: -; CDR3 DNA: TGTGCCAGCAGCCCCGGACTGCCCCAAGAGACCCAGTACTTC; CDR3 protein: CASSPGLPQETQYF
J gene: TRBJ2-7; V gene: TRBV18; clone size: few; D gene: -; CDR3 DNA: TGTGCCAGCTCACCAAACTCGGGGGTCTACGAGCAGTACTTC; CDR3 protein: CASSPNSGVYEQYF
J gene: TRBJ1-2; V gene: TRBV6-1; clone size: few; D gene: TRBD1; CDR3 DNA: TGTGCCAGCAGAATCACCGACAGGGTTGGCTACACCTTC; CDR3 protein: CASRITDRVGYTF
J gene: TRBJ2-5; V gene: TRBV3-1; clone size: many; D gene: -; CDR3 DNA: TGTGCCAGCAGCCAAGAGAGGAGGGCCCGGGAGACCCAGTACTTC; CDR3 protein: CASSQERRARETQYF
J gene: TRBJ2-2; V gene: TRBV11-2; clone size: -; D gene: TRBD1; CDR3 DNA: TGTGCCAGCAGCTTAGGGTTCCCATTCGGGACAGGGGCGGGGAGGCGGGAGCTGTTTTTT; CDR3 protein: CASSLGFPFGTGAGRRELFF
J gene: TRBJ2-1; V gene: TRBV10-3; clone size: many; D gene: TRBD1; CDR3 DNA: TGTGCCATCAGTAGGACCGGGACAGGGTCCCGCAATGAGCAGTTCTTC; CDR3 protein: CAISRTGTGSRNEQFF
J gene: TRBJ2-1; V gene: TRBV28; clone size: many; D gene: TRBD2; CDR3 DNA: TGTGCCAGCAGCCTGGGACTAGCGGATTACAATGAGCAGTTCTTC; CDR3 protein: CASSLGLADYNEQFF
J gene: TRBJ2-5; V gene: TRBV5-4; clone size: few; D gene: TRBD1; CDR3 DNA: TGTGCCAGCAGCTTGATGAAGGGGGCAGGCCAAGAGACCCAGTACTTC; CDR3 protein: CASSLMKGAGQETQYF
J gene: TRBJ2-1; V gene: TRBV29-1; clone size: -; D gene: TRBD2; CDR3 DNA: TGCAGCGCCGGAAAAACTAGCGGGGGTTACAATGAGCAGTTCTTC; CDR3 protein: CSAGKTSGGYNEQFF
J gene: TRBJ1-2; V gene: TRBV7-9; clone size: many; D gene: -; CDR3 DNA: TGTGCCAGCAGCTTAGATCTGCTTAACTATGGCTACACCTTC; CDR3 protein: CASSLDLLNYGYTF
J gene: TRBJ2-3; V gene: TRBV27; clone size: many; D gene: -; CDR3 DNA: TGTGCCAGCAGTTTGAGCGGGTTCCCCCAAGACACAGATACGCAGTATTTT; CDR3 protein: CASSLSGFPQDTDTQYF
J gene: TRBJ1-6; V gene: TRBV20-1; clone size: -; D gene: -; CDR3 DNA: TGCAGTGCTAGAAATGGTCCCGGGAATTCACCCCTCCACTTT; CDR3 protein: CSARNGPGNSPLHF
J gene: TRBJ2-6; V gene: TRBV9; clone size: few; D gene: -; CDR3 DNA: TGTGCCAGCAGCGTAGTCATCTCTGGGGCCAACGTCCTGACTTTC; CDR3 protein: CASSVVISGANVLTF
J gene: TRBJ2-1; V gene: TRBV20-1; clone size: few; D gene: -; CDR3 DNA: TGCAGTGCTATAGGGGCACGGGGGTGGCAGTTCTTC; CDR3 protein: CSAIGARGWQFF
J gene: TRBJ2-3; V gene: TRBV15; clone size: many; D gene: -; CDR3 DNA: TGTGCCACCAGCAGAGTCGGCGAGGCAGATACGCAGTATTTT; CDR3 protein: CATSRVGEADTQYF
J gene: TRBJ2-1; V gene: TRBV7-2; clone size: -; D gene: -; CDR3 DNA: TGTGCCAGCAGCCTGGGACATAACAATGAGCAGTTCTTC; CDR3 protein: CASSLGHNNEQFF
J gene: TRBJ1-2; V gene: TRBV28; clone size: many; D gene: -; CDR3 DNA: TGTGCCAGCAGTTGGGCCCATGCTAACTATGGCTACACCTTC; CDR3 protein: CASSWAHANYGYTF
J gene: TRBJ1-2; V gene: TRBV20-1; clone size: many; D gene: -; CDR3 DNA: TGCAGTGCTAGTTCACAGAGGAACTATGGCTACACCTTC; CDR3 protein: CSASSQRNYGYTF
J gene: TRBJ2-2; V gene: TRBV30; clone size: many; D gene: -; CDR3 DNA: TGTGCCTGGAGTCCCCCCTTAAGGGGGACCGGGGAGCTGTTTTTT; CDR3 protein: CAWSPPLRGTGELFF
J gene: TRBJ1-6; V gene: TRBV19; clone size: -; D gene: TRBD1; CDR3 DNA: TGTGCCAGCAAACAGGGGGAAGGTAATTCACCCCTCCACTTT; CDR3 protein: CASKQGEGNSPLHF
J gene: TRBJ2-3; V gene: TRBV11-2; clone size: many; D gene: -; CDR3 DNA: TGTGCCAGCAGCTTAAGTGGGGGGGCAGGAGATACGCAGTATTTT; CDR3 protein: CASSLSGGAGDTQYF
J gene: TRBJ2-7; V gene: TRBV4-1; clone size: many; D gene: -; CDR3 DNA: TGCGCCAGCAGCCAAGATAGGAGATACGAGCAGTACTTC; CDR3 protein: CASSQDRRYEQYF